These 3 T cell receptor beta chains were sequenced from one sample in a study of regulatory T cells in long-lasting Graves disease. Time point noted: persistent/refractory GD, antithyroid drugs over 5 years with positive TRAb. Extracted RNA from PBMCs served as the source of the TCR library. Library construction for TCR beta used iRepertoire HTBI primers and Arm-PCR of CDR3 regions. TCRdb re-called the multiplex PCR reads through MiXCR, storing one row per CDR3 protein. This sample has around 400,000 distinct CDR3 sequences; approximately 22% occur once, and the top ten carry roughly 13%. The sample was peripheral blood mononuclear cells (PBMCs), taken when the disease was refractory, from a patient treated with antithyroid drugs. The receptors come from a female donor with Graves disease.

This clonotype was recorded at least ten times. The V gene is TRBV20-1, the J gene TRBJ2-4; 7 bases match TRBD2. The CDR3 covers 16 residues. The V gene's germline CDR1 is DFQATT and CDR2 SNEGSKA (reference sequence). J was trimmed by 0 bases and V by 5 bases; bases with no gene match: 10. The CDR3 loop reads CSAPGRGRIAKNIQYF. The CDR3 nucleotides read TGCAGTGCTCCCGGGCGGGGGAGAATAGCCAAAAACATTCAGTACTTC.

The CDR3 is CASGTSLNEQFF. The CDR3 DNA sequence: TGTGCCAGCGGAACTAGCCTCAATGAGCAGTTCTTC. The genes are TRBV7-9 and TRBJ2-1; tentative D call: TRBD2 (6 bases). V was clipped by 8 bases and J by 6 bases, with 11 bases between them. CDR3 length equals 12 residues. The germline V gene has CDR1 SEHNR and CDR2 FQNEAQ (reference sequence).

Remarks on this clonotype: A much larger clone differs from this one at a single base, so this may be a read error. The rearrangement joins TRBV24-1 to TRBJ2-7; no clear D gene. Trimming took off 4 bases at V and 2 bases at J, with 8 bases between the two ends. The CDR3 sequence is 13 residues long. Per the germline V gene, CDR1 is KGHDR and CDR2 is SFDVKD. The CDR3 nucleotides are TGTGCCACCAGTGACCCCGACGCCTACGAGCAGTACTTC. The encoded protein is CATSDPDAYEQYF.